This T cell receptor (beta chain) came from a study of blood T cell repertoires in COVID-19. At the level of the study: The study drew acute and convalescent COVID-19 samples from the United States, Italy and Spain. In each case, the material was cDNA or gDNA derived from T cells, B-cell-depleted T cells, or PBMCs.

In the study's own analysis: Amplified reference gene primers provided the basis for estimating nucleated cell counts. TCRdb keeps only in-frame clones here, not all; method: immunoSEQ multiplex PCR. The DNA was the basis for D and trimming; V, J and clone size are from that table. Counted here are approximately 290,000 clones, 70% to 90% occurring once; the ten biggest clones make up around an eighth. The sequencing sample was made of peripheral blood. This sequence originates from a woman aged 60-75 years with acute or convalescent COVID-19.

CDR3 DNA sequence: TGTGCCAGCAGCTTGGGCCCGGGGGACGGCTACACCTTC. As protein: CASSLGPGDGYTF. The chain couples TRBV11-2 to TRBJ1-2, with D maybe TRBD1 (5 bases). CDR1 is SGHAT and CDR2 is FQNNGV in the germline V gene. V lost 3 bases and J lost 8, with 13 bases in between. The CDR3 is 13 residues long.